This paragraph covers one T cell receptor (beta chain) sequence. The source of the sample is a study of blood T cell repertoires in COVID-19. Study overall: Specimens from acute and convalescent COVID-19 originated in the United States, Italy and Spain. Nucleic acid was either cDNA or gDNA, and it came from T cells, B-cell-depleted T cells, or PBMCs.

CDR1 SGHTA and CDR2 FQGNSA come from the germline V gene. The V and J ends lost 4 bases and 0 bases respectively, with 24 bases between them. There are 19 residues in the CDR3. In the original processing: Reference gene primer amplification in the assay estimated nucleated cell counts. TCRdb's copy holds only in-frame clones and misses some; the assay was immunoSEQ multiplex PCR. V and J calls and clone size are those listed in that table; D and trimming were worked out from the DNA. Of about 34,000 clones in the sample, approximately 80% are singletons; the top ten hold roughly 31%. This clonotype originated in a man older than 75 with acute or convalescent COVID-19. The specimen sequenced was peripheral blood. V and J are TRBV7-2 and TRBJ1-2; D is possibly TRBD1 (6 bases). The CDR3, as DNA: TGTGCCAGCAGCTCGCAGCTAACATGGGGGCCTGGAGCTAACTATGGCTACACCTTC. This sequence encodes CASSSQLTWGPGANYGYTF.